The rows below give T cell receptor beta chains drawn from one sample of a study of radiotherapy plus CTLA-4 blockade in lung cancer. Produced via immunoSEQ multiplex PCR; TCRdb's table is partial and in-frame only. The sample has about 60,000 clones, roughly four fifths seen once. The specimen was peripheral blood, collected from a patient treated with radiotherapy plus ipilimumab. The receptor source for this set is a human donor with non-small cell lung cancer who had a partial response to radiotherapy plus ipilimumab. The CDR3 runs from the conserved cysteine through the conserved F or W. D genes are given only for firm matches. Where a row states a size, it is once, few, many or the class of an expanded clone; other rows omit it.

j_call: TRBJ2-3
v_call: TRBV5-1
d_call: TRBD2
clone_size: .
cdr3_aa: CASSLSGGTTDTQYF
cdr3_nt: TGCGCCAGCAGCTTAAGCGGGGGAACCACAGATACGCAGTATTTT

j_call: TRBJ2-7
v_call: TRBV29-1
d_call: .
clone_size: .
cdr3_aa: CSVGERAYEQYF
cdr3_nt: TGCAGCGTTGGCGAGAGGGCGTACGAGCAGTACTTC

j_call: TRBJ2-5
v_call: TRBV5-1
d_call: .
clone_size: .
cdr3_aa: CASSARGKETQYF
cdr3_nt: TGCGCCAGCAGCGCCCGGGGTAAAGAGACCCAGTACTTC

j_call: TRBJ2-1
v_call: TRBV10-1
d_call: .
clone_size: .
cdr3_aa: CASSESRAGHNEQFF
cdr3_nt: TGCGCCAGCAGTGAGTCGAGGGCAGGTCACAATGAGCAGTTCTTC

j_call: TRBJ2-3
v_call: TRBV7-7
d_call: .
clone_size: .
cdr3_aa: CASSSSLQPTDTQYF
cdr3_nt: TGTGCCAGCAGCTCAAGTCTACAGCCCACAGATACGCAGTATTTT

j_call: TRBJ1-1
v_call: TRBV5-1
d_call: .
clone_size: .
cdr3_aa: CASSSQSNTEAFF
cdr3_nt: TGCGCCAGCAGCTCACAAAGTAACACTGAAGCTTTCTTT

j_call: TRBJ1-3
v_call: TRBV13
d_call: .
clone_size: once
cdr3_aa: CASSLVASGNTIYF
cdr3_nt: TGTGCCAGCAGCTTAGTGGCCTCTGGAAACACCATATATTTT

j_call: TRBJ1-2
v_call: TRBV6-6
d_call: .
clone_size: .
cdr3_aa: CASSRTESYGYTF
cdr3_nt: TGTGCCAGCAGCCGGACAGAATCCTATGGCTACACCTTC

j_call: TRBJ1-3
v_call: TRBV11-2
d_call: .
clone_size: .
cdr3_aa: CASSVGASGNTIYF
cdr3_nt: TGTGCCAGCAGCGTGGGGGCCTCTGGAAACACCATATATTTT

j_call: TRBJ1-1
v_call: TRBV5-1
d_call: .
clone_size: .
cdr3_aa: CASSWTAGGTEAFF
cdr3_nt: TGCGCCAGCAGCTGGACAGCAGGAGGCACTGAAGCTTTCTTT

j_call: TRBJ2-7
v_call: TRBV7-3
d_call: .
clone_size: .
cdr3_aa: CASSEQGYEQYF
cdr3_nt: TGTGCCAGCAGCGAGCAGGGCTACGAGCAGTACTTC

j_call: TRBJ2-3
v_call: TRBV6-6
d_call: .
clone_size: few
cdr3_aa: CASSYGGGIADTQYF
cdr3_nt: TGTGCCAGCAGTTACGGGGGAGGAATAGCGGATACGCAGTATTTT

j_call: TRBJ2-7
v_call: TRBV28
d_call: .
clone_size: .
cdr3_aa: CASSLLPSQAPSSYEQYF
cdr3_nt: TGTGCCAGCAGTTTATTACCCTCACAGGCCCCTAGCTCCTACGAGCAGTACTTC

j_call: TRBJ2-5
v_call: TRBV29-1
d_call: .
clone_size: .
cdr3_aa: CSVGFRVDETQYF
cdr3_nt: TGCAGCGTTGGTTTTCGGGTAGATGAGACCCAGTACTTC

j_call: TRBJ2-1
v_call: TRBV7-2
d_call: TRBD1
clone_size: .
cdr3_aa: CASSSRQGLYNEQFF
cdr3_nt: TGTGCCAGCAGCTCCAGACAGGGGCTTTACAATGAGCAGTTCTTC